This T cell receptor beta chain was recorded in a study of blood T cell repertoires in COVID-19. About the study: COVID-19 samples from acute and convalescent phases originated in the United States, Italy and Spain. T cells, B-cell-depleted T cells, or PBMCs supplied cDNA or gDNA.

Germline CDR1 is MNHNS and CDR2 is SASEGT. Trimming took 1 base from V and 5 from J; bases not matched to a gene: 13. CDR3 length: 18 residues. Living in under 30 US areas, the participants were between roughly 18 and 95 years of age. The authors' processing: By means of reference gene primer amplification, nucleated cell counts were estimated. This table comes from immunoSEQ multiplex PCR, and its TCRdb copy is limited to in-frame clones, with some not included. V, J and clone size reflect that table, while D and trimming were determined from the DNA. This repertoire shows over 350,000 clones, around nine tenths found once; its top ten account for 0.95% to 1%.

This sequence joins TRBV6-1 and TRBJ2-2; 7 bases line up with TRBD2. Source material: PBMCs or T cells enriched from blood (not recorded which). This clonotype was obtained from a woman in her 30s with acute COVID-19. In DNA, the CDR3 is TGTGCCAGCAGTGAAGAGGGACCCTACTATAGCGGGACCGGGGAGCTGTTTTTT. It translates to CASSEEGPYYSGTGELFF.